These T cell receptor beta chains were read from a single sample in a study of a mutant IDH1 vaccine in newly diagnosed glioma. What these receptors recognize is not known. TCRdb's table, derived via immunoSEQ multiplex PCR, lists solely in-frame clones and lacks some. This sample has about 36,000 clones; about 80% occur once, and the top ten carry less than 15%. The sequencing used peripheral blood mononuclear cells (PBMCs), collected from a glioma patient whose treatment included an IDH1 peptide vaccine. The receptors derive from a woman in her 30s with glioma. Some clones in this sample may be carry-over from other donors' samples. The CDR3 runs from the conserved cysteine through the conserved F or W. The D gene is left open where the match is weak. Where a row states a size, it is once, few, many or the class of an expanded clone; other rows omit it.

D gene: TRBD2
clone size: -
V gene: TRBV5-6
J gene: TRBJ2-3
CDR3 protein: CASSLGTSGRALGTQYF
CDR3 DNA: TGTGCCAGCAGCTTAGGGACTAGCGGGAGGGCCCTGGGTACGCAGTATTTT

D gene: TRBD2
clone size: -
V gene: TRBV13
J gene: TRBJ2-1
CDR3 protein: CASSPPASGVNEQFF
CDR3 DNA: TGTGCCAGCAGCCCCCCGGCTAGCGGAGTGAATGAGCAGTTCTTC

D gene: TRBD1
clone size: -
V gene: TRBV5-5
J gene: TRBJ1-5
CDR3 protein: CASRWGGTGLNQPQHF
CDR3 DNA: TGTGCCAGCAGATGGGGTGGGACAGGGCTAAATCAGCCCCAGCATTTT

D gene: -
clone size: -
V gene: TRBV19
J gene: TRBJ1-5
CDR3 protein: CASSRTVLNQPQHF
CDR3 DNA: TGTGCCAGTAGCAGGACAGTTCTCAATCAGCCCCAGCATTTT

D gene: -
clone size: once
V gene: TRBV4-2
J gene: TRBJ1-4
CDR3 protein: CASSQDVGEKLFF
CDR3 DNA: TGTGCCAGCAGCCAAGATGTAGGGGAAAAACTGTTTTTT

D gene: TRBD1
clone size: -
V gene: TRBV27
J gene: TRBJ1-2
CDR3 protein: CASSLDRERGYTF
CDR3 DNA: TGTGCCAGCAGTTTAGACAGGGAAAGAGGCTACACCTTC

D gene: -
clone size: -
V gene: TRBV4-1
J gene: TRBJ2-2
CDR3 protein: CASSRGTLRANTGELFF
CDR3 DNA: TGCGCCAGCAGCCGAGGGACCCTCAGGGCGAACACCGGGGAGCTGTTTTTT

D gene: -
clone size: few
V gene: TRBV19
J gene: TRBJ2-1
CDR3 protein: CASSDGNEQFF
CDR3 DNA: TGTGCCAGCAGTGATGGGAATGAGCAGTTCTTC

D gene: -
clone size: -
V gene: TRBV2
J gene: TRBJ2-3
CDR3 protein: CASILGPGTQYF
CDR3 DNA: TGTGCCAGCATCCTGGGTCCTGGTACGCAGTATTTT

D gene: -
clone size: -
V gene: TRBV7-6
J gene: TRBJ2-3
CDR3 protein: CASSPKGRTLRDTQYF
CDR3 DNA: TGTGCCAGCAGCCCCAAGGGGCGGACACTGAGGGATACGCAGTATTTT

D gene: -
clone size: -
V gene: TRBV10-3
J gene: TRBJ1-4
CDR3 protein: CAIRQGGTNEKLFF
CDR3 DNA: TGTGCCATCAGGCAGGGAGGAACTAATGAAAAACTGTTTTTT

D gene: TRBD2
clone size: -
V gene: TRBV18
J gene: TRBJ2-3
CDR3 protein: CASSPSGSGTDTQYF
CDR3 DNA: TGTGCCAGCTCACCAAGCGGGAGTGGCACAGATACGCAGTATTTT

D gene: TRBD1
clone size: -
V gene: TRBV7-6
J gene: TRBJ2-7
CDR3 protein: CASSLRTGGSNEQYF
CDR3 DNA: TGTGCCAGCAGCTTACGCACAGGGGGCTCGAACGAGCAGTACTTC

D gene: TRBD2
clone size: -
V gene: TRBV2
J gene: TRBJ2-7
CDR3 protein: CARYPGLAGWSEQYF
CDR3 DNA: TGTGCCAGGTACCCCGGACTAGCGGGATGGAGCGAGCAGTACTTC

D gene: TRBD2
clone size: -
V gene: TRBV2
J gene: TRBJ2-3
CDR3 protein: CASRGLAGTDTQYF
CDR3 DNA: TGTGCCAGCAGGGGGCTAGCGGGCACAGATACGCAGTATTTT

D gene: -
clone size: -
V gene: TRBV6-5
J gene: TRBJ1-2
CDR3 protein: CASSYGAGLYGYTF
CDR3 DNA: TGTGCCAGCAGTTACGGCGCCGGCCTCTATGGCTACACCTTC

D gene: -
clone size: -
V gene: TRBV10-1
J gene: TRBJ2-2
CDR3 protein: CASSSLGGSGTGELFF
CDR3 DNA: TGCGCCAGCAGTTCTTTAGGGGGAAGTGGCACCGGGGAGCTGTTTTTT

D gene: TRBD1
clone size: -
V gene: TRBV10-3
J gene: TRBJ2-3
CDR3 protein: CAGPTGWDTQYF
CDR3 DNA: TGTGCCGGACCGACAGGGTGGGATACGCAGTATTTT

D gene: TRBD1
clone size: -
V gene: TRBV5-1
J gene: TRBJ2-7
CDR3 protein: CASSPQGRQGSYEQYF
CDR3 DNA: TGCGCCAGCAGCCCACAGGGGCGGCAGGGGTCCTACGAGCAGTACTTC

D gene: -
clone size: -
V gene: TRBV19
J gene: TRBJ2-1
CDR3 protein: CASSIDQEFPDEQFF
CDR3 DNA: TGTGCCAGTAGTATAGATCAGGAATTTCCCGATGAGCAGTTCTTC

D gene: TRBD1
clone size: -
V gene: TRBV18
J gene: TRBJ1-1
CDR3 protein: CASSIFGTDTEAFF
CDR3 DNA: TGTGCCAGCTCAATATTCGGGACAGACACTGAAGCTTTCTTT

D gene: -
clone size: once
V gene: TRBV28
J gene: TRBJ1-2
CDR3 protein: CASTSRQGRGPNYGYTF
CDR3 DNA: TGTGCCAGCACGAGTAGGCAGGGGAGGGGCCCTAACTATGGCTACACCTTC

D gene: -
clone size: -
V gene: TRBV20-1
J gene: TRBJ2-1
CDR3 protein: CSAPSSIDLFF
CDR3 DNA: TGCAGTGCCCCCTCCAGTATCGATCTGTTCTTC

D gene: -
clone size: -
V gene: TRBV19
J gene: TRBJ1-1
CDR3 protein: CATLEGLEAFF
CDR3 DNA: TGTGCCACGCTTGAGGGCCTGGAAGCTTTCTTT

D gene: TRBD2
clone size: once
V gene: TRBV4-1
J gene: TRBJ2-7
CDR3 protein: CASSLLGLAGTYEQYF
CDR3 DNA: TGCGCCAGCAGCCTCTTAGGGCTAGCGGGAACCTACGAGCAGTACTTC

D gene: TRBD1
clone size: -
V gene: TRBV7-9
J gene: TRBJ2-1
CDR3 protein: CASSPGTGDNEQFF
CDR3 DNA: TGTGCCAGCAGCCCTGGGACAGGCGACAATGAGCAGTTCTTC

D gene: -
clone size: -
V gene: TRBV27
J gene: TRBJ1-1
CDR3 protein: CASSPGQLMNTEAFF
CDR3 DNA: TGTGCCAGCAGTCCCGGACAGTTAATGAACACTGAAGCTTTCTTT

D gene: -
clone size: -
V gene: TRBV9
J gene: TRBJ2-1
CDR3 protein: CASSPRLETYNEQFF
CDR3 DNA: TGTGCCAGCAGCCCCCGACTAGAAACCTACAATGAGCAGTTCTTC

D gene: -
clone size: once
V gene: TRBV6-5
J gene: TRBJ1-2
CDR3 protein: CATPGFGYTF
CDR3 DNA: TGTGCCACTCCAGGGTTTGGCTACACCTTC

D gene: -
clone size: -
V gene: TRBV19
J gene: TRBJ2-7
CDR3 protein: CASSPSSYYEQYF
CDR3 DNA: TGTGCCAGTAGCCCGAGTAGTTACTACGAGCAGTACTTC

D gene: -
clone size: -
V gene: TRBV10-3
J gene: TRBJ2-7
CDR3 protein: CAISGQISYEQYF
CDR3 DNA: TGTGCCATCAGTGGACAGATCTCCTACGAGCAGTACTTC

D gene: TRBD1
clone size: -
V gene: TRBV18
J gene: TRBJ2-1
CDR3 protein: CASSHGTGGYNEQFF
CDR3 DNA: TGTGCCAGCTCACACGGGACAGGGGGTTACAATGAGCAGTTCTTC

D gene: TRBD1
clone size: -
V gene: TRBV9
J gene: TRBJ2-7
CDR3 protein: CAQATPAGTGLYEQYF
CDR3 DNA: TGTGCCCAAGCTACCCCGGCGGGGACAGGCCTCTACGAGCAGTACTTC

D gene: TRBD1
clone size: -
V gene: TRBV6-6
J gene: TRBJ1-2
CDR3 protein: CASRPGQGIGYTF
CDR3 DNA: TGTGCCAGCAGACCGGGACAGGGGATCGGCTACACCTTC

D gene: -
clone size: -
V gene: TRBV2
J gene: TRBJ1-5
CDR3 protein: CASTRRQLDQPQHF
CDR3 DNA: TGTGCCAGCACCCGGAGACAGCTTGATCAGCCCCAGCATTTT

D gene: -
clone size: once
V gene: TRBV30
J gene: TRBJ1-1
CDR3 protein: CAWSGGTWQGGFTEAFF
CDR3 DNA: TGTGCCTGGAGCGGGGGGACTTGGCAGGGAGGATTCACTGAAGCTTTCTTT

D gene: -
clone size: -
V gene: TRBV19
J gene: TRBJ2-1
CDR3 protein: CATSPQPGPGREQFF
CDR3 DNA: TGTGCCACCTCACCCCAACCCGGACCCGGCAGGGAGCAGTTCTTC

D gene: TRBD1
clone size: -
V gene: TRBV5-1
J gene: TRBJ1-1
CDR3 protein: CASSLDRGASEAFF
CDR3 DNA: TGCGCCAGCAGCTTGGACAGGGGGGCATCTGAAGCTTTCTTT

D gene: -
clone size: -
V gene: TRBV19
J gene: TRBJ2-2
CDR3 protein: CASSIGRGRSTGELFF
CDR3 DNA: TGTGCCAGTAGTATTGGCAGGGGCAGGTCCACCGGGGAGCTGTTTTTT

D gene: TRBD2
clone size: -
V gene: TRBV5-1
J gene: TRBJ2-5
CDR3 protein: CASASGSTETQYF
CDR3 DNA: TGCGCCAGCGCTAGCGGTTCTACGGAGACCCAGTACTTC

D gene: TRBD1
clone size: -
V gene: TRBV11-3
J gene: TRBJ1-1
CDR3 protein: CASSLDSWTGNTEAFF
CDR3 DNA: TGTGCCAGCAGCTTAGATTCCTGGACAGGGAACACTGAAGCTTTCTTT

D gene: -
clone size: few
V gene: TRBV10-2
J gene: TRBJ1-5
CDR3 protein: CATPKQTVAHF
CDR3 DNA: TGCGCCACCCCAAAACAGACTGTTGCCCATTTT

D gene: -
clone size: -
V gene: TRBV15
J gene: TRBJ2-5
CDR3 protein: CATSREDRVGGETQYF
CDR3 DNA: TGTGCCACCAGCAGAGAGGACAGGGTGGGGGGGGAGACCCAGTACTTC

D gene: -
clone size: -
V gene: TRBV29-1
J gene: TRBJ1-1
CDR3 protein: CSATTEGGGGTEAFF
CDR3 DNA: TGCAGCGCTACCACTGAAGGAGGGGGAGGCACTGAAGCTTTCTTT

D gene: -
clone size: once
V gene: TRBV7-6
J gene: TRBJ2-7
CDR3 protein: CASSRWAHEQYF
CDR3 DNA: TGTGCCAGCAGCCGCTGGGCCCACGAGCAGTACTTC

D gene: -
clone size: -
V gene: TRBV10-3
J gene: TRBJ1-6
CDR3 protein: CATRGRDGDNSPLHF
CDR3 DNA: TGTGCCACCCGGGGCCGGGACGGAGATAATTCACCCCTCCACTTT

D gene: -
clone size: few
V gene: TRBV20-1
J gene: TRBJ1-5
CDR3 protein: CSAANGQPQHF
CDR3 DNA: TGCAGTGCTGCGAATGGACAGCCCCAGCATTTT

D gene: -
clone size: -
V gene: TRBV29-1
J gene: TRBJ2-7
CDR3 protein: CSVESGEKEYF
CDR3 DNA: TGCAGCGTTGAATCGGGGGAAAAGGAGTACTTC

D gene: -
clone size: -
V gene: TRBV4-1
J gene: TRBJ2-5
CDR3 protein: CASSQSYTWGETQYF
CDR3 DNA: TGCGCCAGCAGCCAATCTTACACTTGGGGGGAGACCCAGTACTTC